This TCR beta chain was found in a study of blood T cell repertoires in COVID-19. Turning to the study itself: Researchers got acute and convalescent COVID-19 samples from the United States, Italy and Spain. PBMCs, B-cell-depleted T cells, or T cells provided the cDNA or gDNA that made up the material.

Authors' methods: Reference gene primer amplification yielded estimated nucleated cell counts. Here immunoSEQ multiplex PCR was the method, and the copy in TCRdb shows in-frame clones only, minus some. That table supplies the V and J calls and clone size; D and trimming were determined from the DNA. The sample has 110,000 to 150,000 clones; approximately 84% are singletons. The CDR3 has 15 residues. V lost 8 bases and J lost 0, with 14 bases in between. Germline V CDR1 and CDR2: MNHEY, SVGAGI. The TCR was taken from a human donor in a cohort sampled during active COVID-19. The V call is TRBV6-5, the J call TRBJ2-1, with D possibly being TRBD1 (5 bases). What was sequenced was peripheral blood. CDR3 residues: CASGLDKSSYNEQFF. The CDR3 DNA is TGTGCCAGCGGGTTGGACAAGAGCTCCTACAATGAGCAGTTCTTC.